This entry describes one T cell receptor beta chain. This CDR3 spans 14 amino acids. The table came from immunoSEQ multiplex PCR; TCRdb's copy has only in-frame clones and leaves some out. The data contain 500,000 to 850,000 clones, around 87% of them singletons. The sample comes from a study of shared T cell receptors in the human thymus. Separately, the same data were catalogued under a study of human thymus T cells. That work states: Thymic tissue was derived from resections collected during corrective heart surgery.

Material: thymocytes. The receptor was isolated from a boy under three years old with a congenital heart defect. The J gene is TRBJ2-1, the V gene TRBV21-1; the table calls TRBD1, which could not be checked here. TRBV21-1 corresponds to a pseudogene. The CDR3 DNA sequence: TGTGCCAGCAGCACGGCAGGGGCCCACAATGAGCAGTTCTTC. This translates into CASSTAGAHNEQFF.